These T cell receptor beta chains were read from a single sample in a study of PD-L1 blockade in urothelial cancer. Some clones are missing from TCRdb's copy, which holds only in-frame ones; the method was immunoSEQ multiplex PCR. The sample lists roughly 74,000 clones, about 90% seen once, with approximately 6% in the top ten. Sequenced material: PBMCs, taken around atezolizumab (anti-PD-L1) treatment. The receptors here all came from a woman aged 70 to 79 with urothelial cancer. Each CDR3 is given without its conserved first and last residue. Clone sizes are given selectively: once, few, many, or a class where the clone is expanded.

clone size	J gene	V gene	CDR3 protein
-	TRBJ1-5	TRBV28	ATCSLGQGMNQPQH
-	TRBJ2-2	TRBV7-6	ASSLEPTGWNTGELF
-	TRBJ2-7	TRBV5-6	ASSLVWGGEQY
-	TRBJ1-2	TRBV7-9	ASSRDRVAGGYT
-	TRBJ1-4	TRBV6-1	ASSDPPDRGLEKLF
-	TRBJ2-4	TRBV6-6	ASSYGVLDAKNIQY
-	TRBJ1-5	TRBV27	ASSPMEGKPQH
-	TRBJ2-2	TRBV18	ASSPAAGGPTGELF
-	TRBJ1-3	TRBV28	ASLRSSGNTIY
-	TRBJ2-2	TRBV5-1	ASSLGLAGYTGELF
-	TRBJ2-3	TRBV10-3	AISPERGSSTDTQY
few	TRBJ2-3	TRBV9	ASSWTSSTDTQY
-	TRBJ1-6	TRBV2	ASQGGQGRSPLH
-	TRBJ1-5	TRBV5-1	ASSPEAGVQPQH
once	TRBJ2-7	TRBV30	AWRGRGMGVYEQY
-	TRBJ2-7	TRBV6-1	ASSELASPYEQY
-	TRBJ1-2	TRBV15	ATSLISLGQGSYGYT
-	TRBJ2-7	TRBV18	ASSHAGSPYEQY
-	TRBJ1-2	TRBV6-6	ASSGQGNYGYT
-	TRBJ2-1	TRBV19	ASSITGNTGMNEQF
-	TRBJ2-7	TRBV5-4	ASSSRTGGPTYEQY
-	TRBJ2-7	TRBV5-1	ASSVDVGGSYEQY
-	TRBJ2-1	TRBV6-1	ASSDGLTYSNEQF
-	TRBJ1-2	TRBV27	ASSTRTAPGIYGYT
-	TRBJ2-7	TRBV2	ASREGANPTYEQY
-	TRBJ1-3	TRBV4-3	ASSQDGGGTGAGNTIY
-	TRBJ2-1	TRBV7-9	ASSLTGGSRYNEQF
-	TRBJ1-1	TRBV28	ASTLGDTEAF
-	TRBJ1-1	TRBV7-7	ASSLYPWDRENTEAF
-	TRBJ2-7	TRBV19	ASSIDGGSYGQY
-	TRBJ2-7	TRBV6-1	ASSVLRALTDEQY
-	TRBJ1-2	TRBV28	ASSLPGQGLHGYT
medium-sized	TRBJ1-5	TRBV15	ATSRGGTGPNQPQH